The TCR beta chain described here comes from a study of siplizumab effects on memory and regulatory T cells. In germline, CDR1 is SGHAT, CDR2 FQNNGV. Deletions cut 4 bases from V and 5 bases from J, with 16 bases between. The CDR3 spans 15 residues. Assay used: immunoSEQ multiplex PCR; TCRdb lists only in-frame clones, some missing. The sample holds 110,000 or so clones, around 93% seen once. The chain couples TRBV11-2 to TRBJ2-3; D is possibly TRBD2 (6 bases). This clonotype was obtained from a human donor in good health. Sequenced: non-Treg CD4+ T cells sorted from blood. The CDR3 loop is CASSSRDFEGDTQYF. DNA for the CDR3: TGTGCCAGCAGCTCCCGGGACTTTGAGGGAGATACGCAGTATTTT.